The 13 T cell receptor beta chains below come from one sample, sequenced in a study of T cell responses to AZD1222 COVID-19 vaccine. TCRdb keeps only in-frame clones here, not all; method: immunoSEQ multiplex PCR. The table has under 150,000 clones, 80% to 95% seen once. Source: peripheral blood, taken 28 days after the second AZD1222 dose. The receptors originated from an adult who received the AZD1222 COVID-19 vaccine.

J is TRBJ2-1 and V is TRBV7-3; D is possibly TRBD1 or TRBD2 (5 bases each). Trimming shortened V by 4 bases and J by 9 bases, and 13 bases separated the two germline ends. This CDR3 is 13 amino acids long. Germline lookup yields CDR1 SGHTA and CDR2 FQGTGA. CDR3: CASSSLRGGEQFF. Here the CDR3 DNA reads TGTGCCAGCAGCTCGTTACGGGGCGGTGAGCAGTTCTTC.

This chain joins TRBV5-1 and TRBJ2-5, with TRBD2 matching over 9 bases. Trimming took 0 bases from V and 0 from J; bases not matched to a gene: 3. CDR1 and CDR2 (germline): SGHRS, YFSETQ. CDR3 size: 16 residues. CDR3 nucleotide sequence: TGCGCCAGCAGCTTGGTTTTAGCGGGGGACCAAGAGACCCAGTACTTC. Its translation is CASSLVLAGDQETQYF.

V is TRBV24-1 and J is TRBJ2-7; D possibly uses TRBD1 or TRBD2 (6 bases each). Germline V gene sequence: CDR1 KGHDR, CDR2 SFDVKD. The V and J ends lost 3 bases and 6 bases respectively, with 14 bases between them. This CDR3 has 14 residues. CDR3: CATSDRRDNSEQYF. For the CDR3, the DNA is TGTGCCACCAGTGATCGGAGGGACAATTCCGAGCAGTACTTC.

The CDR3 nucleotides are TGTGCCATCAGCACCCCTACAGCCTACGAGCAGTACTTC. Amino acid sequence: CAISTPTAYEQYF. The chain employs TRBV10-3 and TRBJ2-7; the D is unclear. Between the trimmed V and J ends, which lost 6 bases and 2 bases, there was a span of 11 bases. The CDR3 is made up of 13 amino acids. The germline V gene encodes CDR1 ENHRY and CDR2 SYGVKD.

On this clone itself: The same CDR3 arises from other DNA sequences in this sample as well. The CDR3, as DNA: TGTGCCAGCAGCCAAGATTCAACGAACACCGGGGAGCTGTTTTTT. Protein product: CASSQDSTNTGELFF. The chain combines TRBV3-1 (or the pseudogene TRBV3-2) with TRBJ2-2; D unclear. From germline, CDR1 is LGHDT and CDR2 YNNKEL (reference sequence). The CDR3 has 15 residues. Trimming left V 0 bases short and J 0 bases short, with 5 bases between.

This chain connects TRBV30 to TRBJ2-7, with D perhaps matching TRBD1 (6 bases). This CDR3 region has 13 residues. From germline, CDR1 is GTSNPN and CDR2 SVGIG (reference sequence). The ends were cut back, 7 bases at V and 0 bases at J, with 13 bases in the middle. The CDR3 DNA is TGTGCCTTGACAGACAGGAGCTCCTACGAGCAGTACTTC. It encodes CALTDRSSYEQYF.

The genes are TRBV10-3 and TRBJ1-1, with a possible D match to TRBD1 (5 bases). This CDR3 contains 14 residues. The germline V and J ends were trimmed by 2 bases and 0 bases, with 7 bases remaining between them. Per germline, CDR1 ENHRY and CDR2 SYGVKD. The CDR3: CAISEGALNTEAFF. In DNA, the CDR3 is TGTGCCATCAGTGAGGGGGCCTTGAACACTGAAGCTTTCTTT.

The chain has TRBV19 and TRBJ1-1; TRBD1 might be the D (5 bases). V lost 3 bases and J lost 0, with 14 bases in between. The germline V gene encodes CDR1 LNHDA and CDR2 SQIVND (reference sequence). CDR3 length: 16 amino acids. CDR3 amino acids: CASSIRQGVMNTEAFF. The CDR3 bases are TGTGCCAGTAGTATTCGGCAGGGTGTGATGAACACTGAAGCTTTCTTT.

This rearrangement joins TRBV19 to TRBJ2-7; D is possibly TRBD1 (5 bases). The CDR3 spans 14 residues. The germline V and J ends were trimmed by 1 base and 6 bases, with 13 bases remaining between them. Germline V gives CDR1 LNHDA, CDR2 SQIVND (reference sequence). The CDR3 loop reads CASSIVGRVREQYF. CDR3 DNA sequence: TGTGCCAGTAGTATAGTCGGCAGGGTGCGCGAGCAGTACTTC.

The gene calls are TRBV5-1 and TRBJ2-5; D possibly corresponds to TRBD2 (5 bases). CDR3 length: 15 residues. Trimming left V 3 bases short and J 1 base short, with 13 bases between. Germline-derived CDR1 and CDR2 are SGHRS and YFSETQ. For the CDR3, the DNA is TGCGCCAGCAGCTCGTCCGCCACTAGCCAAGAGACCCAGTACTTC. Amino acids: CASSSSATSQETQYF. Combining the CDR3 with reference TRBV5-1 and TRBJ2-5 gives the whole variable domain KAGVTQTPRYLIKTRGQQVTLSCSPISGHRSVSWYQQTPGQGLQFLFEYFSETQRNKGNFPGRFSGRQFSNSRSEMNVSTLELGDSALYLCASSSSATSQETQYFGPGTRLLVL.

This clone came up a few times. V gene TRBV6-2 or TRBV6-3 combines with J gene TRBJ2-6; maybe TRBD1 (6 bases). V was trimmed by 0 bases and J by 2 bases, leaving 17 bases between them. This CDR3 region has 19 residues. Germline lookup yields CDR1 MNHEY and CDR2 SVGEGT. The CDR3 DNA reads TGTGCCAGCAGTTACTCGAAGGGAACAGGGTTGACTGGGGCCAACGTCCTGACTTTC. Translating gives CASSYSKGTGLTGANVLTF.

The chain recombines TRBV27 with TRBJ2-1, with 9 bases matching TRBD1. The V segment lost 8 bases and the J segment 6 bases; nucleotides outside the gene matches: 11. The germline V gene encodes CDR1 MNHEY and CDR2 SMNVEV (reference sequence). The CDR3 spans 15 residues. DNA for the CDR3: TGTGCCAGCGGGTACAGGGGGCAACGGTTCAATGAGCAGTTCTTC. Translated, it gives CASGYRGQRFNEQFF.

V and J are TRBV15 and TRBJ1-2; D ambiguous. The CDR3 is 14 residues long. V lost 1 base and J 5 bases, leaving 11 bases between the germline ends. Germline CDR1 reads LNHNV; CDR2 reads YYDKDF (reference sequence). The CDR3 DNA reads as TGTGCCACCAGCAGAGGACCGCAAGGATATGGCTACACCTTC. This codes for CATSRGPQGYGYTF.